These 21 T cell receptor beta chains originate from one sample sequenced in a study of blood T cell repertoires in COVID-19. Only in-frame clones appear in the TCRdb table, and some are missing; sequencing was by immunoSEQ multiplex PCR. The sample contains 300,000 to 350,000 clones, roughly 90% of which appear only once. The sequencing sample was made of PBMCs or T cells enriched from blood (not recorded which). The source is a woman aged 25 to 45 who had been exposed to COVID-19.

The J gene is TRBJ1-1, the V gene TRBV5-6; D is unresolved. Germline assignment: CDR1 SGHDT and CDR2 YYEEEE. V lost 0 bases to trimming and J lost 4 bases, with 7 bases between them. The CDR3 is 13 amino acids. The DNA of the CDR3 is TGTGCCAGCAGCTTGGCCGTCGGCACTGAAGCTTTCTTT. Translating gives CASSLAVGTEAFF.

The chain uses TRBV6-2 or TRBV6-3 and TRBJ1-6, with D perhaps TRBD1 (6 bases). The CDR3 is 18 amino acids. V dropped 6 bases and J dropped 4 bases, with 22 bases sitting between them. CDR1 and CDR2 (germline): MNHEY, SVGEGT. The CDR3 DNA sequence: TGTGCCAGCAGCCTACTCCGCGACAGGACGTTATATAATTCACCCCTCCACTTT. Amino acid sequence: CASSLLRDRTLYNSPLHF.

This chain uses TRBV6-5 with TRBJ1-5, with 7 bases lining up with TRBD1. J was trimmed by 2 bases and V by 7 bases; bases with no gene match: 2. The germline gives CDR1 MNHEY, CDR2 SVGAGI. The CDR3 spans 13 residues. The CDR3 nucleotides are TGTGCCAGCATGACAGGGCGCAATCAGCCCCAGCATTTT. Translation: CASMTGRNQPQHF.

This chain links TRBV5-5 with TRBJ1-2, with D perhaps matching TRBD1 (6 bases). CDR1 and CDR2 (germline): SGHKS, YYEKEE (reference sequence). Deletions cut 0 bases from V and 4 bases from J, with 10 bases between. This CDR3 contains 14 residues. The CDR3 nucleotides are TGTGCCAGCAGCTTGGGGACAGCCGCCTATGGCTACACCTTC. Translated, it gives CASSLGTAAYGYTF.

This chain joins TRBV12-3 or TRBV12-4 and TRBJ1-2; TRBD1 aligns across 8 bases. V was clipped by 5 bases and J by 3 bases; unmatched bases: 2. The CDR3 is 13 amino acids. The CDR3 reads CASSRDRYYGYTF. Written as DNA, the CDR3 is TGTGCCAGCAGTAGGGACAGGTACTATGGCTACACCTTC.

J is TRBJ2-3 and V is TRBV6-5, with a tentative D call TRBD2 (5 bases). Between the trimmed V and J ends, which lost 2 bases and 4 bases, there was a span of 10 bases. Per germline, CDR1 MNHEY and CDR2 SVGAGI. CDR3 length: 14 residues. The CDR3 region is CASSYRSSPDTQYF. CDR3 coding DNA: TGTGCCAGCAGTTACCGCTCTAGCCCAGATACGCAGTATTTT.

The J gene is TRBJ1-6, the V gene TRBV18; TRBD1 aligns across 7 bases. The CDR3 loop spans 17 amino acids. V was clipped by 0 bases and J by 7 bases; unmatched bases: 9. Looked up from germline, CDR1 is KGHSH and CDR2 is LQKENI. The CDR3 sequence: CASSPPGGAGGNSPLHF. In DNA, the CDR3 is TGTGCCAGCTCACCACCGGGCGGGGCAGGGGGAAATTCACCCCTCCACTTT.

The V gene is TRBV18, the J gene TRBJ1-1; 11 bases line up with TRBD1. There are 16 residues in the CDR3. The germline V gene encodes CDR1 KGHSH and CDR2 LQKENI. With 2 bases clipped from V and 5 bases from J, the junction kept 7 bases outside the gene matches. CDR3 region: CASSPTTGQGGTEAFF. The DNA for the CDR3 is TGTGCCAGCTCACCAACCACGGGACAGGGGGGGACTGAAGCTTTCTTT. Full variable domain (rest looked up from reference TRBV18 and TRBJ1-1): NAGVMQNPRHLVRRRGQEARLRCSPMKGHSHVYWYRQLPEEGLKFMVYLQKENIIDESGMPKERFSAEFPKEGPSILRIQQVVRGDSAAYFCASSPTTGQGGTEAFFGQGTRLTVV.

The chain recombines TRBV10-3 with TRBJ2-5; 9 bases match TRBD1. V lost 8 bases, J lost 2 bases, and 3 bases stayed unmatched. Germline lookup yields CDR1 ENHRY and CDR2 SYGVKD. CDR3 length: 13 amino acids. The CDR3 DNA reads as TGTGCCATCCGAGGGACAGGGCAAGAGACCCAGTACTTC. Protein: CAIRGTGQETQYF.

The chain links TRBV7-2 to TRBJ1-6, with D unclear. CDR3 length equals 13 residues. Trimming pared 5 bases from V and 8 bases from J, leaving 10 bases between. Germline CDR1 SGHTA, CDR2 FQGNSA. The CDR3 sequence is CASSPGLDSPLHF. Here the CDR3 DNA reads TGTGCCAGCAGCCCGGGATTGGATTCACCCCTCCACTTT.

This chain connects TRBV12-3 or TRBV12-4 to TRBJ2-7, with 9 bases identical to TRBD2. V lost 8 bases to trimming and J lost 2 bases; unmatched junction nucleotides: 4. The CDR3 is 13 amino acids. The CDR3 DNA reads TGTGCCAGCGGAGCGGGGGGCCCCTACGAGCAGTACTTC. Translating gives CASGAGGPYEQYF.

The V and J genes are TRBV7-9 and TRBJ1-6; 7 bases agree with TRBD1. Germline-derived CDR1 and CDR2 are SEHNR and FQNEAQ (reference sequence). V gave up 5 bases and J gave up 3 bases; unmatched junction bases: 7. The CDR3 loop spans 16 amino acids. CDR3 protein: CASSTGTEYYNSPLHF. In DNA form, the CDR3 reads TGTGCCAGCAGCACCGGGACAGAGTACTATAATTCACCCCTCCACTTT.

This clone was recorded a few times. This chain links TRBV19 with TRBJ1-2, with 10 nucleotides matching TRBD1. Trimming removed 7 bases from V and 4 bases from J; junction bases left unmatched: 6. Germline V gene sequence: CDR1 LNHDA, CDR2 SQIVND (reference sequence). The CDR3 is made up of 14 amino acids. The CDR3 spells CASTRGQGFYGYTF. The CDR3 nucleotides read TGTGCCAGTACCCGGGGACAGGGGTTCTATGGCTACACCTTC.

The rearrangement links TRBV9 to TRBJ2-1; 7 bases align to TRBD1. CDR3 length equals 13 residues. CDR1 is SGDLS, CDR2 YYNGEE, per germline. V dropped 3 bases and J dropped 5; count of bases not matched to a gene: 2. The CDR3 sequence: CASSAGQHNEQFF. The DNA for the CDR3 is TGTGCCAGCAGCGCGGGACAGCACAATGAGCAGTTCTTC.

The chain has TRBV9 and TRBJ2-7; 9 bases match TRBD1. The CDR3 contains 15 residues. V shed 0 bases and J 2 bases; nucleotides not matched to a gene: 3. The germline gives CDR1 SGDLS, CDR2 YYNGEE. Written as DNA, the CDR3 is TGTGCCAGCAGCGTAGATGGGACAGGGACCTACGAGCAGTACTTC. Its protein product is CASSVDGTGTYEQYF.

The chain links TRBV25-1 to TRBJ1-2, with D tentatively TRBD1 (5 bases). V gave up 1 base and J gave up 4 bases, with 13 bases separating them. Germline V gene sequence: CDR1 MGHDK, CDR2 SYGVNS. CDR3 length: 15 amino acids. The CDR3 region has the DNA TGTGCCAGCAGTGAATTTGGCAGGGCATCCTATGGCTACACCTTC. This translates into CASSEFGRASYGYTF.

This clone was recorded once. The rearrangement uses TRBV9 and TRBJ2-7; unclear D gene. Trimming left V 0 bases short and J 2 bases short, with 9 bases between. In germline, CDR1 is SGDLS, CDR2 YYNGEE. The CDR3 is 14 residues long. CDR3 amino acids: CASSVGGPTYEQYF. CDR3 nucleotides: TGTGCCAGCAGCGTAGGAGGCCCTACCTACGAGCAGTACTTC.

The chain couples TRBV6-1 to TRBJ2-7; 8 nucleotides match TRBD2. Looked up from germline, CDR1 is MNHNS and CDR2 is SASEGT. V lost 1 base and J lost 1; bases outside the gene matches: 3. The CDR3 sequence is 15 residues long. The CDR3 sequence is CASSEGRGDSYEQYF. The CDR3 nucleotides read TGTGCCAGCAGTGAAGGGCGGGGGGATTCCTACGAGCAGTACTTC.

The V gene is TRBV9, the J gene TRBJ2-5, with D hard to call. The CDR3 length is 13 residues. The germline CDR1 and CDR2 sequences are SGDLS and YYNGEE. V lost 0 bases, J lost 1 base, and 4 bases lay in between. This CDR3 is CASSVASQETQYF. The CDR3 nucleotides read TGTGCCAGCAGCGTAGCCAGCCAAGAGACCCAGTACTTC.

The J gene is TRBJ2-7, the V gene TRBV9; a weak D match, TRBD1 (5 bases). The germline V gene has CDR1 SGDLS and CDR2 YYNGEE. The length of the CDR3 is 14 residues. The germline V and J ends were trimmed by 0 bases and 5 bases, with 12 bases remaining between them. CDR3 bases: TGTGCCAGCAGCGTAGGTTCAGGGCGCAACGAGCAGTACTTC. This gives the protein CASSVGSGRNEQYF.

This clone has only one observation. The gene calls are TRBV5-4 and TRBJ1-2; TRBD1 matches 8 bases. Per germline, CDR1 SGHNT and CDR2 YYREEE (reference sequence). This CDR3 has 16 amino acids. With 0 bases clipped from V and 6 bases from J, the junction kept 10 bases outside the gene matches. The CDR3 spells CASSLEGIRQGNGYTF. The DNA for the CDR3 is TGTGCCAGCAGCTTGGAGGGGATCAGACAGGGGAATGGCTACACCTTC.